A single sample gave rise to the 21 T cell receptor beta chains below, sequenced in a study of cytomegalovirus exposure and HLA in healthy donors. The primer mix had 60 Vbeta and 13 Jbeta primers. Produced via immunoSEQ multiplex PCR; TCRdb's table is partial and in-frame only. The table lists some 160,000 clones, approximately 80% of them singletons. The sequencing input was PBMCs. All receptors derive from a boy between 2 and 10 years old in good health and CMV-seronegative.

CDR3: CASSLVAGRNTGELFF. The CDR3 bases are TGTGCCAGCAGCTTAGTGGCGGGCAGAAACACCGGGGAGCTGTTTTTT. The rearrangement links TRBV7-6 to TRBJ2-2; a weak D match, TRBD2 (5 bases). This CDR3 is 16 amino acids long. V was cut by 1 base and J by 2 bases, with 11 bases left in between. Germline CDR1 is SGHVS and CDR2 is FNYEAQ. Supplemented by reference TRBV7-6 and TRBJ2-2, the full variable domain reads GAGVSQSPRYKVTKRGQDVALRCDPISGHVSLYWYRQALGQGPEFLTYFNYEAQQDKSGLPNDRFSAERPEGSISTLTIQRTEQRDSAMYRCASSLVAGRNTGELFFGEGSRLTVL.

The chain recombines TRBV9 with TRBJ2-2; the D gene is possibly TRBD2 (7 bases). Between the trimmed V and J ends, which lost 2 bases and 5 bases, there was a span of 16 bases. The V gene's germline CDR1 is SGDLS and CDR2 YYNGEE. This CDR3 spans 16 amino acids. CDR3 residues: CASSVGGGPGTGELFF. The DNA for the CDR3 is TGTGCCAGCAGCGTTGGCGGGGGCCCCGGTACCGGGGAGCTGTTTTTT.

The rearrangement joins TRBV10-3 to TRBJ2-3; 11 bases map to TRBD2. V lost 5 bases, J lost 7 bases, and 5 bases stayed unmatched. This CDR3 comprises 14 residues. Germline V gene lookup returns CDR1 ENHRY and CDR2 SYGVKD. Here the CDR3 DNA reads TGTGCCATCAGTTTAGCGGGGGGGCCTAATACGCAGTATTTT. Its protein product is CAISLAGGPNTQYF.

The genes are TRBV7-3 and TRBJ2-1, with 12 bases lining up with TRBD1. The CDR3 is 16 residues long. Trimming at V came to 10 bases and at J to 7 bases, leaving 14 bases not matched to a gene. Germline loops: CDR1 SGHTA, CDR2 FQGTGA. The CDR3 here is CATSPIPGQGANEQFF. The CDR3 DNA sequence: TGTGCCACCTCACCCATCCCGGGACAGGGGGCTAATGAGCAGTTCTTC.

This chain uses TRBV6-6 with TRBJ1-2; 9 nucleotides align to TRBD1. Germline CDR1 reads MNHNY; CDR2 reads SVGAGI (reference sequence). The V gene end was trimmed by 2 bases and the J gene end by 2 bases; junction bases not matched to a gene: 0. The CDR3 has 14 residues. CDR3 protein: CASSYGTGNYGYTF. The CDR3 coding sequence is TGTGCCAGCAGTTACGGGACAGGGAACTATGGCTACACCTTC.

The rearrangement uses TRBV10-3 and TRBJ1-1; 7 nucleotides match TRBD1. V was clipped by 7 bases and J by 4 bases; unmatched bases: 6. The CDR3 contains 13 residues. The V gene's germline CDR1 is ENHRY and CDR2 SYGVKD. The DNA for the CDR3 is TGTGCCATCAAGCAGGGGGAAGGCACTGAAGCTTTCTTT. It codes for CAIKQGEGTEAFF.

The chain uses TRBV5-1 and TRBJ2-5, with D maybe TRBD1 (8 bases). The J call may be mistaken, given a closer DNA end match to TRBJ2-7. Germline CDR1 reads SGHRS; CDR2 reads YFSETQ. CDR3 size: 17 residues. The CDR3 nucleotides are TGCGCCAGCAGCTTGGTGGGGGGGGCGGGACAGGCCTACGAGCAGTACTTC. This gives the protein CASSLVGGAGQAYEQYF.

The rearrangement uses TRBV6-5 and TRBJ2-7; 10 positions match TRBD1. The J segment lost 4 bases and the V segment lost 0 bases, leaving 0 bases of the junction unmatched. This CDR3 is built from 14 residues. Germline V gene sequence: CDR1 MNHEY, CDR2 SVGAGI. The CDR3: CASSYSGQGYEQYF. CDR3 nucleotides: TGTGCCAGCAGTTACTCGGGACAGGGGTACGAGCAGTACTTC.

The J gene is TRBJ2-5, the V gene TRBV11-3; no clear D gene. The V gene lost 5 bases and the J gene lost 5 bases, with 18 bases spanning the gap. This CDR3 is 15 amino acids long. Germline V gene sequence: CDR1 SGHNT, CDR2 YENEEA. CDR3 nucleotides: TGTGCCAGCAGCCCCCATAGCACGGCCGGCGAGACCCAGTACTTC. Encoded protein: CASSPHSTAGETQYF.

This chain uses TRBV27 with TRBJ2-2; 8 positions agree with TRBD1. CDR1 and CDR2 (germline): MNHEY, SMNVEV (reference sequence). The CDR3 runs to 16 residues. The ends lost 5 bases at V and 4 bases at J; junction bases unmatched: 9. The CDR3 DNA reads as TGTGCCAGCAGTCCACGGACAGGGCGCACCACCGGGGAGCTGTTTTTT. Protein: CASSPRTGRTTGELFF.

This chain connects TRBV29-1 to TRBJ1-2; no firm D call. The germline V gene has CDR1 SQVTM and CDR2 ANQGSEA. Trimming stripped 6 bases from V and 2 bases from J, with 10 bases between. The CDR3 runs to 12 residues. CDR3 DNA: TGCAGCGTAAATGGGCAGAACTATGGCTACACCTTC. It translates to CSVNGQNYGYTF.

The chain carries TRBV10-3 and TRBJ2-2, with a possible D match to TRBD2 (5 bases). Germline assignment: CDR1 ENHRY and CDR2 SYGVKD. This CDR3 spans 19 amino acids. Trimming shortened V by 2 bases and J by 1 base, and 20 bases separated the two germline ends. The CDR3 here is CAISELPAEARRNTGELFF. The DNA of the CDR3 is TGTGCCATCAGTGAGCTTCCCGCGGAGGCTCGGCGGAACACCGGGGAGCTGTTTTTT.

The V and J genes are TRBV27 and TRBJ1-5; D is possibly TRBD1 (5 bases). This CDR3 is built from 14 residues. The V gene lost 3 bases and the J gene lost 5 bases, with 11 bases spanning the gap. The germline V gene has CDR1 MNHEY and CDR2 SMNVEV (reference sequence). CDR3 nucleotide sequence: TGTGCCAGCAGTTTGGCAGGGAGGGATCAGCCCCAGCATTTT. Protein product: CASSLAGRDQPQHF.

This clone has only one observation. Other DNA variants within this sample encode the same CDR3. The CDR3 reads CASSRGNQPQHF. The DNA of the CDR3 is TGTGCCAGCAGTCGGGGGAATCAGCCCCAGCATTTT. The chain carries TRBV2 and TRBJ1-5, with D possibly TRBD1 on 5 matching bases. This CDR3 is 12 amino acids long. With 5 bases removed from V and 4 bases from J, the gap between germline ends came to 6 bases. Germline lookup yields CDR1 SNHLY and CDR2 FYNNEI.

This clone was counted between two and nine times. V is TRBV7-2 and J is TRBJ1-1, with D uncertain. V lost 5 bases to trimming and J lost 4 bases, with 11 bases between them. This CDR3 has 13 amino acids. CDR1 and CDR2 from the germline V gene are SGHTA and FQGNSA. The CDR3 spells CASSPGKSTEAFF. CDR3 DNA: TGTGCCAGCAGCCCCGGGAAGTCCACTGAAGCTTTCTTT. The full variable domain, in which reference TRBV7-2 and TRBJ1-1 provide the parts outside the CDR3, is GAGVSQSPSNKVTEKGKDVELRCDPISGHTALYWYRQSLGQGLEFLIYFQGNSAPDKSGLPSDRFSAERTGGSVSTLTIQRTQQEDSAVYLCASSPGKSTEAFFGQGTRLTVV.

Worth noting for this clone: An end of the junction does not agree with germline; a read error may underlie this. The V gene is TRBV25-1, the J gene TRBJ2-5; 7 nucleotides line up with TRBD1. Per germline, CDR1 MGHDK and CDR2 SYGVNS. The CDR3 spans 13 residues. The CDR3 DNA sequence: TGTACCAGCACTAAGGGACAGAAAGAGACCCAGTACTTC. Protein product: CTSTKGQKETQYF.

This clone was seen only once. This chain joins TRBV7-4 and TRBJ1-5; tentative D call: TRBD1 (5 bases). V was shortened by 5 bases and J by 3 bases, with 11 bases between the two germline ends. Looked up from germline, CDR1 is SGHVT and CDR2 is SQSDAQ. The CDR3 is made up of 14 amino acids. The CDR3 here is CASSRGHNNQPQHF. CDR3 nucleotides: TGTGCCAGCAGCAGAGGACACAACAATCAGCCCCAGCATTTT.

The chain employs TRBV7-3 and TRBJ2-5; 12 nucleotides agree with TRBD1. Germline CDR1 SGHTA, CDR2 FQGTGA. The CDR3 has 16 residues. With V trimmed by 0 bases and J by 11 bases, 10 bases remained unmatched. DNA of the CDR3: TGTGCCAGCAGCTTAACGAGGCGGGGACAGGGGGCTGAGCAGTACTTC. Translated, it gives CASSLTRRGQGAEQYF.

The rearrangement links TRBV10-3 to TRBJ2-2; D might be TRBD1 (6 bases). Trimming shortened V by 7 bases and J by 2 bases, and 11 bases separated the two germline ends. Per germline, CDR1 ENHRY and CDR2 SYGVKD. The CDR3 covers 14 residues. As DNA, the CDR3 is TGTGCCATCATGGGCAGGGGCAACACCGGGGAGCTGTTTTTT. Translated, it gives CAIMGRGNTGELFF.

This rearrangement joins TRBV2 to TRBJ2-5; TRBD1 is a possible D gene (6 bases). Deletions cut 7 bases from V and 4 bases from J, with 22 bases between. CDR3 length: 16 residues. Looked up from germline, CDR1 is SNHLY and CDR2 is FYNNEI. The CDR3 reads CASIITTGTKRETQYF. The CDR3 DNA reads as TGTGCCAGCATAATAACCACAGGGACGAAGCGAGAGACCCAGTACTTC.

The V and J genes are TRBV5-1 and TRBJ1-6; TRBD1 might be the D (6 bases). The length of the CDR3 is 16 residues. The V end lost 1 base, the J end lost 6 bases, and 14 bases lay between the germline ends. The germline gives CDR1 SGHRS, CDR2 YFSETQ. As DNA, the CDR3 is TGCGCCAGCAGCTTGACAGGGATCCCGAGTAATTCACCCCTCCACTTT. Amino acid sequence: CASSLTGIPSNSPLHF.